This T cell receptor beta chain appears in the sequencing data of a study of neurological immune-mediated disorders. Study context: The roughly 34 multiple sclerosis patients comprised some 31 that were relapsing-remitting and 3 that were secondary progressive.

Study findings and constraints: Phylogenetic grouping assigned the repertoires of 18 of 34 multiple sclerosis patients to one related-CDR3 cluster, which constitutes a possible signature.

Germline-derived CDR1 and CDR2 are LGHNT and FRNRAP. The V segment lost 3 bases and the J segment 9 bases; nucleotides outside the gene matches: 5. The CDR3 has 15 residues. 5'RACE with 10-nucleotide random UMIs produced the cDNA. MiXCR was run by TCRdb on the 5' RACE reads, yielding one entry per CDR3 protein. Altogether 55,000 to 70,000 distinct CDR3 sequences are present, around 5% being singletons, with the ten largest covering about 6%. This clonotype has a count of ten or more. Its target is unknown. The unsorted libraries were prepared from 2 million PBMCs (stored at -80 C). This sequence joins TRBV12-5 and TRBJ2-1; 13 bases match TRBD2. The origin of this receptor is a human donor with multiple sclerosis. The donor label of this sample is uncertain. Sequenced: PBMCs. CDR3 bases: TGTGCTAGTGGTTTATCACTAGCGGGGGGGCGTGAGCAGTTCTTC. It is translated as CASGLSLAGGREQFF.